The source of this TCR beta chain is a study of blood T cell repertoires in COVID-19. Study context: Nucleic acid was either cDNA or gDNA, and it came from T cells, B-cell-depleted T cells, or PBMCs.

This CDR3 has 14 residues. From germline, CDR1 is MDHEN and CDR2 SYDVKM. The junction had 9 bases not matched to a gene; V was cut back by 8 bases and J by 7 bases. Source study methods: Counts of nucleated cells, estimated from reference gene primer amplification, were obtained. Profiling relied on immunoSEQ multiplex PCR, and the TCRdb table lists in-frame clones only, not all of them. The DNA was the basis for D and trimming; V, J and clone size are from that table. The repertoire holds about 190,000 clones, with 65% to 80% as singletons. The sample holds one count of this clone. The chain couples TRBV28 to TRBJ2-1, with 9 bases that match TRBD2. The sample comprised peripheral blood. This TCR was recovered from a woman between 50 and 59 years old with acute or convalescent COVID-19. The CDR3 nucleotides are TGTGCCAGCCTTTGGCGGGAGGGTACTAATGAGCAGTTCTTC. Amino acid sequence: CASLWREGTNEQFF.